This T cell receptor (beta chain) was identified in a study of T cells in Graves' hyperthyroidism and ophthalmopathy. For this clonotype: Its antigen is undetermined.

Study observations and caveats: Researchers found most expanded thyroid clonotypes above 0.001 in blood as well. Model predictions of ophthalmopathy came a median around 7.1 months before onset.

RNA transcripts served as the template for amplifying TCR beta CDR3 regions. The HTBI primer set served for first-round RT-PCR of the TCR CDR3. TCRdb redid the calling of the multiplex PCR reads with MiXCR, one entry per CDR3 protein. Altogether hundreds of thousands of distinct CDR3 sequences are present, roughly 46% being singletons, with the ten largest covering roughly 7.2%. Patients having uncontrolled infection, another autoimmune disease, pregnancy or lactation were not included. Every diagnosis used clinical symptoms, serum thyroxine and TRAb, thyroid ultrasound and orbital computed tomography. Per the germline V gene, CDR1 is MNHEY and CDR2 is SVGAGI. The V end was cut by 7 bases, the J end by 1 base, with 11 bases between. This CDR3 contains 13 residues.

The TCR originated in an adult man with Graves' disease, either hyperthyroidism or ophthalmopathy (not recorded which). The chain has TRBV6-5 and TRBJ2-7, with D possibly matching TRBD1 (6 bases). Material for sequencing was peripheral blood or thyroid tissue (not recorded which). The CDR3 reads CASKQGRSYEQYF. The CDR3 DNA sequence: TGTGCCAGCAAACAGGGCCGATCCTACGAGCAGTACTTC.